This TCR beta chain was documented in a study of blood T cell repertoires in COVID-19. The V and J ends lost 3 bases and 6 bases, in that order; junction bases with no gene match: 5. The CDR3 totals 15 residues. Germline lookup yields CDR1 SGHRS and CDR2 YFSETQ. The method was immunoSEQ multiplex PCR; TCRdb's version includes in-frame clones alone and lacks a portion of them. The repertoire includes approximately 190,000 clones, 70% to 90% of them detected once, and less than 6.5% sits in the top ten. Material: peripheral blood. The V call is TRBV5-1, the J call TRBJ2-3; 12 nucleotides align to TRBD2. This TCR was recovered from a woman in her 70s with active or convalescent COVID-19. The CDR3 sequence is CASSWTGTSGDTQYF. Written as DNA, the CDR3 is TGCGCCAGCAGCTGGACCGGGACTAGCGGGGATACGCAGTATTTT.